Listed below are T cell receptor beta chains from one sample, sequenced in a study of response to subunit inactivated influenza vaccine. TCRdb recomputed calls from the RT-PCR reads with MiXCR, one row per CDR3 protein. Among about 830,000 distinct CDR3 sequences listed, approximately 17% were seen once. The input for sequencing was PBMCs from blood, taken about 5 days after vaccination. These receptors originate from a man in his fifties or sixties who received an inactivated influenza vaccine. Both conserved end residues are part of each CDR3. The D gene is left open where the match is weak. Clone size appears in some rows only: once, few, many, or a class for an expanded clone.

CDR3aa,CDR3nt,abundance,v_gene,j_gene,d_gene
CSATPGLAGSTDTQYF,TGCAGTGCTACCCCCGGACTAGCGGGGAGCACAGATACGCAGTATTTT,few,TRBV20-1,TRBJ2-3,TRBD2
CASRGPRTRNGGTEAFF,TGTGCCAGCAGGGGCCCGAGGACAAGGAACGGTGGCACTGAAGCTTTCTTT,few,TRBV2,TRBJ1-1,-
CASSEAGKETQYF,TGCGCCAGCAGTGAGGCGGGAAAAGAGACCCAGTACTTC,few,TRBV10-1,TRBJ2-5,-
CASSEIAGGAGTPLHF,TGTGCCAGCAGTGAAATAGCTGGGGGGGCTGGGACACCCCTCCACTTT,few,TRBV6-1,TRBJ1-6,-
CASSLYQNTGELFF,TGTGCCAGCAGCTTATACCAGAACACCGGGGAGCTGTTTTTT,once,TRBV7-2,TRBJ2-2,-
CASSSTGPLHYGYTF,TGTGCCAGCAGTTCCACAGGACCTCTCCACTATGGCTACACCTTC,many,TRBV12-3/TRBV12-4,TRBJ1-2,-
CASRPTGDAKKIQYF,TGTGCCAGCAGGCCCACAGGGGATGCCAAAAAGATTCAGTACTTC,-,TRBV28,TRBJ2-4,TRBD1
CSVVLRTASPNYGYTF,TGCAGCGTTGTCTTGAGGACAGCTAGTCCTAACTATGGCTACACCTTC,few,TRBV29-1,TRBJ1-2,-
CASSPDRASYGYTF,TGTGCCAGCAGCCCGGACAGGGCATCCTATGGCTACACCTTC,few,TRBV13,TRBJ1-2,TRBD1
CASSFETGTYNEQFF,TGTGCCAGCAGCTTCGAGACAGGGACCTACAATGAGCAGTTCTTC,-,TRBV11-2,TRBJ2-1,TRBD1
CTSSFHSGRTQYF,TGTACCAGCAGCTTCCACTCTGGTCGGACCCAGTACTTC,-,TRBV12-3/TRBV12-4,TRBJ2-5,-
CSASDRDYEQYF,TGCAGTGCTAGTGACAGGGATTACGAGCAGTACTTC,-,TRBV20-1,TRBJ2-7,TRBD1
CASTNEGGYEQYF,TGTGCCAGCACCAATGAAGGAGGCTACGAGCAGTACTTC,-,TRBV6-1,TRBJ2-7,-
CASSLNVAGYANTGELFF,TGTGCCAGCAGCCTCAACGTAGCGGGGTACGCGAACACCGGGGAGCTGTTTTTT,few,TRBV9,TRBJ2-2,TRBD2
CASSYGLAFEQYF,TGTGCCAGCAGCTACGGACTAGCTTTCGAGCAGTACTTC,few,TRBV7-2,TRBJ2-7,TRBD2
CSATSGRAGTDTQYF,TGCAGTGCTACCAGCGGGAGGGCTGGCACAGATACGCAGTATTTT,-,TRBV20-1,TRBJ2-3,TRBD2
CASGTGRSSYNEQFF,TGTGCCAGCGGGACAGGGAGAAGCTCCTACAATGAGCAGTTCTTC,few,TRBV2,TRBJ2-1,TRBD1
CASSLPRASGRDEQYF,TGTGCCAGCAGCTTACCTCGAGCCTCAGGCAGGGACGAGCAGTACTTC,many,TRBV7-9,TRBJ2-7,-
CASRETGSETQYF,TGTGCCAGCAGGGAGACAGGGTCGGAGACCCAGTACTTC,few,TRBV11-2,TRBJ2-5,TRBD1
CASSLGLVGTPIPGELFF,TGCGCCAGCAGCTTGGGCTTGGTTGGGACCCCGATACCCGGGGAGCTGTTTTTT,-,TRBV5-1,TRBJ2-2,-
CASSYIGTGGLSGNTIYF,TGTGCCAGCAGTTACATCGGGACAGGGGGCCTCTCTGGAAACACCATATATTTT,few,TRBV6-2/TRBV6-3,TRBJ1-3,TRBD1
CAMGPGLAENTGELFF,TGTGCCATGGGCCCTGGGCTAGCGGAGAACACCGGGGAGCTGTTTTTT,-,TRBV7-9,TRBJ2-2,TRBD2
CAGGRPAFF,TGTGCCGGGGGACGTCCAGCTTTCTTT,-,TRBV7-9,TRBJ1-1,-
CASSSGQVTSSTDTQYF,TGCGCCAGCAGCAGCGGACAGGTGACCTCCTCCACAGATACGCAGTATTTT,-,TRBV5-1,TRBJ2-3,TRBD1
CASSYLLTGGPQTTDTQYF,TGTGCCAGCAGTTACCTCCTAACGGGAGGGCCACAAACCACAGATACGCAGTATTTT,-,TRBV6-2/TRBV6-3,TRBJ2-3,TRBD2
CSARGGGLAFLGAYEQYF,TGCAGTGCTAGAGGGGGGGGCTTGGCCTTTCTCGGGGCCTACGAGCAGTACTTC,-,TRBV20-1,TRBJ2-7,-
CASSQNPGGVSYEQYF,TGTGCCAGCAGCCAAAACCCAGGGGGCGTCTCCTACGAGCAGTACTTC,few,TRBV7-9,TRBJ2-7,TRBD1
CASSTDLAYNEQFF,TGCGCCAGCAGTACAGACCTCGCCTACAATGAGCAGTTCTTC,few,TRBV5-1,TRBJ2-1,-
CAWSKQGGETQYF,TGTGCCTGGAGTAAGCAGGGTGGCGAGACCCAGTACTTC,-,TRBV30,TRBJ2-5,-
CASSLEVRVSSPLHF,TGTGCCAGCAGCTTAGAAGTCAGGGTGTCTTCACCCCTCCACTTT,-,TRBV7-2,TRBJ1-6,-
CASSPLQGGSYEQYF,TGCGCCAGCAGCCCCCTGCAGGGCGGCTCCTACGAGCAGTACTTC,few,TRBV5-1,TRBJ2-7,-
CASSYGLFRNYEQYF,TGTGCCAGCAGTTACGGGCTATTCCGAAATTACGAGCAGTACTTC,many,TRBV6-5,TRBJ2-7,-
CASSQARGAAYNEQFF,TGCGCCAGCAGCCAAGCACGGGGGGCGGCCTACAATGAGCAGTTCTTC,-,TRBV4-1,TRBJ2-1,-
CASSLKRSYLLGEQYF,TGTGCCAGTAGTCTTAAGAGATCGTATCTCTTGGGGGAGCAGTACTTC,few,TRBV19,TRBJ2-7,-
CSVGGRGAFF,TGCAGCGTTGGGGGCCGGGGAGCTTTCTTT,few,TRBV29-1,TRBJ1-1,-
CASSFTGAGSYEQYF,TGTGCCAGCAGCTTTACGGGGGCTGGCTCCTACGAGCAGTACTTC,-,TRBV7-2,TRBJ2-7,-
CASSLGGNLDIQYF,TGTGCCAGCAGCTTAGGTGGGAATTTGGACATTCAGTACTTC,few,TRBV7-2,TRBJ2-4,-
CASSLGGGKNIQYF,TGTGCCAGCAGTTTAGGGGGGGGCAAAAACATTCAGTACTTC,few,TRBV28,TRBJ2-4,TRBD2
CATSRDRTTPSYNEQFF,TGTGCCACCAGCAGAGATCGCACGACCCCCTCCTACAATGAGCAGTTCTTC,few,TRBV15,TRBJ2-1,-
CASSLGSGAEQFF,TGTGCCAGCAGTTTAGGAAGCGGGGCTGAGCAGTTCTTC,few,TRBV12-3/TRBV12-4,TRBJ2-1,TRBD2
CASSQGTLQPQHF,TGTGCCAGCAGCCAAGGGACCCTTCAGCCCCAGCATTTT,few,TRBV14,TRBJ1-5,-
CASSLVQGLEYHTSNQPQHF,TGCGCCAGCAGCTTGGTGCAGGGACTTGAATATCATACTAGCAATCAGCCCCAGCATTTT,-,TRBV5-1,TRBJ1-5,-
CASRVRARRSNQPQHF,TGTGCCAGCCGGGTCCGGGCCCGACGGAGCAATCAGCCCCAGCATTTT,few,TRBV28,TRBJ1-5,-
CSAIRLAMSLNEQFF,TGCAGTGCTATTCGACTAGCGATGAGTCTAAATGAGCAGTTCTTC,many,TRBV20-1,TRBJ2-1,TRBD2
CASSFTSGGKSDTQYF,TGCGCCAGCAGCTTCACTAGCGGGGGGAAGTCAGATACGCAGTATTTT,-,TRBV5-1,TRBJ2-3,TRBD2
CASSSSGRAENIQYF,TGCGCCAGCAGCTCAAGCGGGAGGGCTGAAAACATTCAGTACTTC,-,TRBV5-1,TRBJ2-4,TRBD2
CASSLGGQGTEAFF,TGTGCCAGCAGTCTCGGGGGGCAGGGCACTGAAGCTTTCTTT,-,TRBV7-2,TRBJ1-1,-
CASSSEGYTNNEQFF,TGTGCCAGCAGCTCAGAGGGGTACACTAACAATGAGCAGTTCTTC,-,TRBV13,TRBJ2-1,-
CASSRGTGGGNQPQHF,TGCGCCAGCAGCCGCGGGACAGGGGGAGGTAATCAGCCCCAGCATTTT,-,TRBV4-1,TRBJ1-5,TRBD1
CASSLGLAGTQYF,TGTGCCAGCAGCTTGGGACTAGCCGGTACGCAGTATTTT,few,TRBV7-2,TRBJ2-3,TRBD2
CASTNTDQETQYF,TGTGCCAGCACCAACACAGACCAAGAGACCCAGTACTTC,-,TRBV12-3/TRBV12-4,TRBJ2-5,-